A single T cell receptor (beta chain) is shown here with its context. Germline-derived CDR1 and CDR2 are GTSNPN and SVGIG (reference sequence). This CDR3 has 14 residues. Trimming took 0 bases from V and 2 from J, leaving 8 bases between them. The data are from a study of CD8+ T cells in alopecia areata. The authors extracted RNA and reverse transcribed it into cDNA as the sequencing template. TCRdb keeps only in-frame clones here, not all; method: immunoSEQ multiplex PCR. This repertoire shows around 98,000 clones, about 45% found once; its top ten account for 0.79%. This chain uses TRBV30 with TRBJ2-1, with TRBD1 as a possible D gene (6 bases). The TCR comes from a human donor with alopecia areata. The sequenced sample was CD4+ T cells sorted from blood. The CDR3 sequence: CAWSVQGTYNEQFF. The CDR3 region has the DNA TGTGCCTGGAGTGTACAGGGAACCTACAATGAGCAGTTCTTC.